The source of this T cell receptor beta chain is a study of blood T cell repertoires in COVID-19. Overall study: COVID-19 samples from acute and convalescent phases originated in the United States, Italy and Spain.

Clones were read by immunoSEQ multiplex PCR, and TCRdb kept only the in-frame ones, dropping some. Here the sample spans 70,000 to 80,000 clones, roughly 82% being singletons. V was clipped by 3 bases and J by 4 bases; unmatched bases: 5. The CDR3 is 14 residues long. CDR1 is SGDLS, CDR2 YYNGEE, per germline. The origin of this receptor is a human donor in a cohort sampled during active COVID-19. The source material was peripheral blood. The chain links TRBV9 to TRBJ2-7; TRBD2 aligns across 9 bases. The DNA of the CDR3 is TGTGCCAGCAGCGCCGATCTAGCGGGATACGAGCAGTACTTC. Translation gives CASSADLAGYEQYF.